This TCR beta chain was identified in a study of T cell changes during pregnancy in multiple sclerosis. Data came from immunoSEQ multiplex PCR; TCRdb stores just in-frame clones and leaves some out. The repertoire holds roughly 42,000 clones, about 90% seen once, with about 0.5% in the top ten. V lost 5 bases and J 4 bases, leaving 14 bases between the germline ends. This CDR3 has 14 amino acids. Germline V gene data show CDR1 as LNHDA and CDR2 as SQIVND (reference sequence). The specimen comprised CD4+ T cells from peripheral blood mononuclear cells, sampled in the second trimester of pregnancy. The TCR comes from a female donor in good health, enrolled as a control in a pregnancy study. V and J are TRBV19 and TRBJ1-2; D gene uncertain. The CDR3 loop reads CASSPLVQFYGYTF. The CDR3 region has the DNA TGTGCCAGTAGTCCCCTGGTACAGTTCTATGGCTACACCTTC.